This T cell receptor beta chain comes out of a study of cytomegalovirus exposure and HLA in healthy donors. Findings and limits, study-wide: When a later analysis compared HLA-associated TCR beta chains with equally common others, the HLA-associated chains turned out to be more clonally expanded and to have lower generation probabilities. For most TCR beta V segments, an earlier analysis put the productive rate at about 87% or about 30% of the time. It was only CMV serostatus that was available as immune exposure information.

PCR amplification relied on 60 Vbeta primers (plus 13 Jbeta primers). The assay was immunoSEQ multiplex PCR, and TCRdb's table has in-frame clones only and misses some. This sample has some 120,000 clones; under 85% occur once, and the top ten carry roughly 1.5%. A word on this clone: As yet, its antigen is unknown.

The clonotype originates from a woman in her late teens or twenties in good health and CMV-seronegative. The specimen was PBMCs.

For the CDR3, the DNA is TGTGCCAGCAGCTTACAGGGGGCTAACTATGGCTACACCTTC. Its translation: CASSLQGANYGYTF. The chain couples TRBV5-6 to TRBJ1-2; 8 bases are shared with TRBD1. J was trimmed by 0 bases and V by 2 bases; bases with no gene match: 0. CDR3 length: 14 residues. The V gene's germline CDR1 is SGHDT and CDR2 YYEEEE.